These 5 T cell receptor beta chains were sequenced from one sample in a study of cytomegalovirus exposure and HLA in healthy donors. The PCR had 60 Vbeta and 13 Jbeta primers. This table comes from immunoSEQ multiplex PCR, and its TCRdb copy is limited to in-frame clones, with some not included. The repertoire includes 90,000 or so clones, approximately 71% of them detected once, and around 15% sits in the top ten. Sequencing used PBMCs. These receptors came from a woman between 18 and 30 years old in good health and CMV-seropositive.

This chain joins TRBV6-5 and TRBJ2-5, with 7 positions matching TRBD2. V shed 0 bases and J 2 bases; nucleotides not matched to a gene: 0. Germline V gives CDR1 MNHEY, CDR2 SVGAGI. CDR3 length: 14 amino acids. This CDR3 reads CASSYSGGQETQYF. For the CDR3, the DNA is TGTGCCAGCAGTTACTCCGGGGGGCAAGAGACCCAGTACTTC.

As DNA, the CDR3 is TGCGCCAGCAGCCGGGTAACAGGGAACACTGAAGCTTTCTTT. Translated: CASSRVTGNTEAFF. This rearrangement joins TRBV4-1 to TRBJ1-1, with D perhaps matching TRBD1 (5 bases). Germline-derived CDR1 and CDR2 are MGHRA and YSYEKL. V was clipped by 4 bases and J by 1 base, with 10 bases between them. There are 14 residues in the CDR3.

This clone is a singleton in its sample. The V call is TRBV12-5, the J call TRBJ1-5; D is perhaps TRBD1 (6 bases). V was shortened by 7 bases and J by 2 bases, with 18 bases between the two germline ends. Per germline, CDR1 LGHNT and CDR2 FRNRAP. This CDR3 comprises 16 residues. CDR3 nucleotides: TGTGCTAGTGCCTCCTTAGGGGGAGGGGGCAATCAGCCCCAGCATTTT. Protein product: CASASLGGGGNQPQHF.

The chain couples TRBV28 to TRBJ1-2, with D hard to call. The CDR3 loop spans 10 amino acids. Germline loops: CDR1 MDHEN, CDR2 SYDVKM. Trimming took 8 bases from V and 6 from J, leaving 7 bases between them. The CDR3 nucleotides read TGTGCCAGCCGGCGGGATGGCTACACCTTC. Its protein product is CASRRDGYTF.

This chain joins TRBV7-9 and TRBJ2-3; 9 bases are a match to TRBD2. The CDR3 length is 15 residues. Per germline, CDR1 SEHNR and CDR2 FQNEAQ (reference sequence). The ends lost 3 bases at V and 6 bases at J; junction bases unmatched: 7. The CDR3 coding sequence is TGTGCCAGCAGCTTGGCGGGAGGGCCAGGTGATACGCAGTATTTT. Amino acids: CASSLAGGPGDTQYF. The complete variable domain, with remaining parts taken from reference TRBV7-9 and TRBJ2-3, reads DTGVSQNPRHKITKRGQNVTFRCDPISEHNRLYWYRQTLGQGPEFLTYFQNEAQLEKSRLLSDRFSAERPKGSFSTLEIQRTEQGDSAMYLCASSLAGGPGDTQYFGPGTRLTVL.